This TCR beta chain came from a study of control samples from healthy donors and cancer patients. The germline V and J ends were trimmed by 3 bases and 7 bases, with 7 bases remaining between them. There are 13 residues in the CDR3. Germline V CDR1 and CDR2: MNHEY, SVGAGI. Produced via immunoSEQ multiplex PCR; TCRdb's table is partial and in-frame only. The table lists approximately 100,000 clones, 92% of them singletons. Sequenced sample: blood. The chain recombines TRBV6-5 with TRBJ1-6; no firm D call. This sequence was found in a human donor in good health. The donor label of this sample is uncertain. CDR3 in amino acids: CASSYLANSPLHF. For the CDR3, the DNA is TGTGCCAGCAGTTATTTGGCAAATTCACCCCTCCACTTT.